This is a list of T cell receptor beta chains from one sample in a study of identical twins' blood T cells. TCRdb re-called the 5' RACE reads with MiXCR, one entry per CDR3 protein. The table includes 300,000 to 400,000 distinct CDR3 sequences, about 28% detected once. Input material: PBMCs. The receptors come from a woman aged 18-55 years in good health. Each CDR3 is given with its conserved first and last residue. Each record gives: J gene, D gene, V gene, clone size, CDR3 protein, CDR3 DNA. A D gene is named only where the DNA matches it firmly. Expanded clones get a size class; other rows say once, few or many, or leave the size out.

TRBJ1-1	NA	TRBV2	NA	CATKGELNTEAFF	TGTGCCACGAAGGGAGAATTGAACACTGAAGCTTTCTTT
TRBJ2-2	NA	TRBV6-2/TRBV6-3	few	CASSYGFTGELFF	TGTGCCAGCAGTTATGGATTCACCGGGGAGCTGTTTTTT
TRBJ1-4	TRBD1	TRBV20-1	NA	CSALGNRQGGNEKLFF	TGCAGTGCTCTCGGAAACCGACAGGGTGGGAATGAAAAACTGTTTTTT
TRBJ2-5	TRBD1	TRBV2	few	CASSDGDRPYQETQYF	TGTGCCAGCAGTGATGGGGACAGACCGTACCAAGAGACCCAGTACTTC
TRBJ1-5	TRBD1	TRBV9	NA	CASSLHRTGEDSNQPQHF	TGTGCCAGCAGCCTGCATCGGACAGGTGAGGATAGCAATCAGCCCCAGCATTTT
TRBJ1-1	NA	TRBV7-6	NA	CASSLGGRRDAFF	TGTGCCAGCAGCTTAGGAGGCCGTAGGGACGCTTTCTTT
TRBJ2-1	NA	TRBV14	many	CASSQVSGRGNEQFF	TGTGCCAGCAGCCAAGTCAGCGGACGAGGGAATGAGCAGTTCTTC
TRBJ2-1	TRBD2	TRBV6-5	NA	CASSRVTSGNNEQFF	TGTGCCAGCAGTAGGGTTACTAGCGGGAACAATGAGCAGTTCTTC
TRBJ1-1	NA	TRBV7-9	few	CASSLAFGDEAFF	TGTGCCAGCAGCTTAGCATTTGGGGATGAAGCTTTCTTT
TRBJ1-1	NA	TRBV5-1	NA	CASSLIRGPNTEAFF	TGCGCCAGCAGCTTGATCAGGGGTCCGAACACTGAAGCTTTCTTT
TRBJ1-1	NA	TRBV12-3/TRBV12-4	many	CASSLVPGLSTEAFF	TGTGCCAGCAGCCTCGTCCCTGGTTTGAGCACTGAAGCTTTCTTT
TRBJ1-2	NA	TRBV7-2	many	CASSPQDITNYGYTF	TGTGCCAGCAGTCCACAGGATATCACTAACTATGGCTACACCTTC
TRBJ1-2	NA	TRBV6-5	NA	CASSKGQNPTNYGYTF	TGTGCCAGCAGTAAAGGACAGAACCCCACTAACTATGGCTACACCTTC
TRBJ1-1	NA	TRBV20-1	few	CSANARGNTEAFF	TGCAGTGCTAACGCGAGGGGAAACACTGAAGCTTTCTTT
TRBJ1-1	NA	TRBV20-1	many	CSARGLEAEAFF	TGCAGTGCTAGGGGGCTTGAAGCTGAAGCTTTCTTT
TRBJ2-5	NA	TRBV7-2	NA	CAVISSGEETQYF	TGTGCCGTCATTTCCTCAGGGGAAGAGACCCAGTACTTC
TRBJ2-3	NA	TRBV6-5	NA	CASSYTPALLENTQYF	TGTGCCAGCAGTTACACGCCAGCGTTACTCGAAAATACGCAGTATTTT
TRBJ2-3	NA	TRBV5-4	NA	CASNFYTDTQYF	TGTGCCAGCAACTTCTACACAGATACGCAGTATTTT
TRBJ2-1	TRBD2	TRBV14	NA	CASSQDFGLAGVGQFF	TGTGCCAGCAGCCAAGATTTCGGACTAGCGGGAGTCGGGCAGTTCTTC
TRBJ1-1	NA	TRBV7-9	NA	CASSLERRDTSRPNTEAFF	TGTGCCAGCAGCTTAGAGCGTAGAGACACATCAAGGCCGAACACTGAAGCTTTCTTT
TRBJ2-3	TRBD2	TRBV4-2	few	CASSQELAGGRDTQYF	TGTGCCAGCAGCCAAGAGCTAGCGGGAGGGAGAGATACGCAGTATTTT
TRBJ2-2	NA	TRBV20-1	NA	CSAKAAPSRGELFF	TGCAGTGCAAAGGCGGCCCCCTCTCGGGGGGAGCTGTTTTTT
TRBJ2-7	TRBD2	TRBV6-2/TRBV6-3	few	CASSRSGSVGEQYF	TGTGCCAGCAGTAGGAGCGGGAGTGTCGGCGAGCAGTACTTC
TRBJ1-1	TRBD1	TRBV20-1	many	CSAGQANTEAFF	TGCAGTGCCGGACAGGCGAACACTGAAGCTTTCTTT
TRBJ1-2	NA	TRBV5-1	NA	CASSLSGGVNGYTF	TGCGCCAGCAGCTTGTCCGGGGGCGTTAATGGCTACACCTTC
TRBJ2-5	NA	TRBV5-1	NA	CASRAISNQETQYF	TGCGCCAGCAGGGCTATAAGCAACCAAGAGACCCAGTACTTC
TRBJ1-4	TRBD1	TRBV6-5	NA	CASRRDSGATNEKLFF	TGTGCCAGCCGACGGGACAGCGGAGCAACTAATGAAAAACTGTTTTTT
TRBJ2-2	NA	TRBV25-1	NA	CASREKVPQGYTGELFF	TGTGCCAGCAGAGAAAAGGTTCCCCAGGGCTACACCGGGGAGCTGTTTTTT
TRBJ2-7	NA	TRBV18	NA	CASSPGAQGNEQYF	TGTGCCAGCTCACCTGGTGCACAGGGAAACGAGCAGTACTTC
TRBJ1-5	TRBD1	TRBV19	NA	CASSPGQGLQPQHF	TGTGCCAGTAGTCCCGGACAGGGGTTACAGCCCCAGCATTTT
TRBJ2-1	NA	TRBV14	many	CASSLGGPALYNEQFF	TGTGCCAGCAGCCTAGGAGGACCGGCCCTTTACAATGAGCAGTTCTTC
TRBJ1-1	TRBD1	TRBV12-3/TRBV12-4	few	CASRMTGGGTEAFF	TGTGCCAGCAGGATGACAGGGGGAGGCACTGAAGCTTTCTTT
TRBJ1-1	NA	TRBV3-1	many	CASSQESRGAVGAFF	TGTGCCAGCAGCCAAGAGTCGCGGGGGGCAGTTGGAGCTTTCTTT
TRBJ1-2	NA	TRBV14	NA	CASSDKGAYGYTF	TGTGCCAGCAGCGACAAAGGGGCCTATGGCTACACCTTC
TRBJ1-1	NA	TRBV5-1	NA	CASKGTEAFF	TGCGCCAGCAAGGGCACTGAAGCTTTCTTT
TRBJ1-1	NA	TRBV12-5	few	CAKPHPNTEAFF	TGTGCTAAACCACACCCCAACACTGAAGCTTTCTTT
TRBJ1-1	TRBD1	TRBV29-1	NA	CSVRTGLEAFF	TGCAGCGTCCGGACAGGCTTGGAAGCTTTCTTT
TRBJ2-4	TRBD1	TRBV3-1	NA	CASSHRGTGYGKNIQYF	TGTGCCAGCAGCCATCGCGGGACAGGGTATGGCAAAAACATTCAGTACTTC
TRBJ2-2	TRBD2	TRBV29-1	few	CSALASGTGELFF	TGCAGCGCACTAGCGTCGGGCACCGGGGAGCTGTTTTTT
TRBJ2-3	TRBD1	TRBV15	NA	CATSVPGQGVDTQYF	TGTGCCACCAGCGTACCGGGACAGGGGGTAGATACGCAGTATTTT
TRBJ2-7	NA	TRBV11-1	NA	CASSLLLRQAAYEQYF	TGTGCCAGCAGCTTACTTCTACGGCAGGCAGCCTACGAGCAGTACTTC
TRBJ2-3	TRBD2	TRBV20-1	NA	CSASNSGDTDTQYF	TGCAGTGCTAGTAACAGCGGGGACACAGATACGCAGTATTTT
TRBJ2-1	NA	TRBV12-3/TRBV12-4	few	CASTPGVSSYNEQFF	TGTGCCAGCACCCCGGGGGTGAGCTCCTACAATGAGCAGTTCTTC
TRBJ2-7	TRBD1	TRBV5-4	NA	CASSSDRDRNGQYF	TGTGCCAGCAGCTCCGACAGGGATCGGAACGGGCAGTACTTC
TRBJ1-4	NA	TRBV7-8	few	CASSLQGWNEKLFF	TGTGCCAGCAGCTTACAGGGGTGGAATGAAAAACTGTTTTTT
TRBJ2-2	NA	TRBV2	many	CASSEGTGELFF	TGTGCCAGCAGTGAAGGTACCGGGGAGCTGTTTTTT
TRBJ2-5	TRBD2	TRBV20-1	NA	CSDRPSGVKETQYF	TGCAGTGATAGACCTAGCGGGGTTAAAGAGACCCAGTACTTC
TRBJ2-3	NA	TRBV11-3	few	CASSLGVADTQYF	TGTGCCAGCAGCCTAGGGGTTGCAGATACGCAGTATTTT
TRBJ1-2	TRBD1	TRBV4-3	NA	CASSHDRDSYGYTF	TGCGCCAGCAGCCATGACCGGGACAGCTATGGCTACACCTTC
TRBJ1-1	NA	TRBV9	NA	CASSVGVGTEAFF	TGTGCCAGCAGCGTTGGGGTCGGGACTGAAGCTTTCTTT
TRBJ1-1	NA	TRBV6-5	many	CASSYSIGDTEAFF	TGTGCCAGCAGTTACTCGATAGGGGACACTGAAGCTTTCTTT
TRBJ1-4	TRBD1	TRBV27	few	CASRLTGGPSKLFF	TGTGCCAGCAGGTTAACAGGGGGCCCTTCAAAACTGTTTTTT
TRBJ2-3	TRBD2	TRBV29-1	few	CSVTLAGGSTDTQYF	TGCAGCGTAACACTAGCGGGGGGAAGCACAGATACGCAGTATTTT
TRBJ2-3	TRBD2	TRBV9	NA	CASSSRTSLADTQYF	TGTGCCAGCAGCTCCCGGACTAGTTTGGCAGATACGCAGTATTTT
TRBJ2-3	NA	TRBV28	once	CASSFGGDTQYF	TGTGCCAGCAGTTTTGGGGGGGATACGCAGTATTTT
TRBJ2-2	TRBD2	TRBV29-1	few	CSVVAGGTTGELFF	TGCAGCGTTGTAGCGGGAGGAACCACCGGGGAGCTGTTTTTT
TRBJ1-5	NA	TRBV25-1	NA	CASSGDSGQPQHF	TGTGCCAGCAGTGGCGACAGTGGTCAGCCCCAGCATTTT